This T cell receptor beta chain was sequenced for a study of neurological immune-mediated disorders. The CDR3 has 12 amino acids. From germline, CDR1 is SQVTM and CDR2 ANQGSEA. The V gene end was trimmed by 7 bases and the J gene end by 10 bases; junction bases not matched to a gene: 10. This clonotype was observed at least ten times. A 10-nucleotide random UMI tagged transcripts in template-switch 5'RACE cDNA synthesis. From 15-18 subjects, over 200 million TCR-beta sequences were obtained in each sequencing run. Each CDR3 protein gets one entry after TCRdb re-called the 5' RACE reads with MiXCR. The sample carries some 53,000 distinct CDR3 sequences, around 17% recorded once.

The chain carries TRBV29-1 and TRBJ2-1, with 7 positions matching TRBD2. Material for sequencing was PBMCs. The receptor comes from a man aged 55 to 70 in good health. In DNA, the CDR3 is TGCAGCGGACGTGGACTAGTTGGCGAGCAGTTCTTC. Its translation is CSGRGLVGEQFF.